Each of the 12 T cell receptor beta chains below was sequenced from the same sample in a study of blood T cell repertoires in COVID-19. The protocol was immunoSEQ multiplex PCR, while the TCRdb copy is restricted to in-frame clones and leaves out a portion. The sample yields about 52,000 clones, more than 70% seen once. The sample comprised peripheral blood. Receptor source: a woman over 75 with acute or convalescent COVID-19.

This chain connects TRBV5-6 to TRBJ1-6; the match to TRBD1 covers 7 bases. Germline V gene sequence: CDR1 SGHDT, CDR2 YYEEEE. The V gene end was trimmed by 4 bases and the J gene end by 6 bases; junction bases not matched to a gene: 7. The CDR3 has 15 residues. The CDR3 region has the DNA TGTGCCAGCAGCAAGCAAGACAGGGCTAATTCACCCCTCCACTTT. This sequence encodes CASSKQDRANSPLHF.

The V call is TRBV10-3, the J call TRBJ2-3, with a weak D call TRBD1 (5 bases). CDR3 size: 14 residues. From germline, CDR1 is ENHRY and CDR2 SYGVKD. V dropped 3 bases and J dropped 5 bases, with 12 bases sitting between them. CDR3 sequence: CAISDSQGLDTQYF. CDR3 DNA: TGTGCCATCAGTGATAGTCAGGGATTAGATACGCAGTATTTT.

The rearrangement links TRBV4-1 to TRBJ2-5; D might be TRBD2 (5 bases). This CDR3 is 14 amino acids long. Trimming cost V 4 bases and J 0 bases, with 9 bases left between them. Germline V lookup: CDR1 MGHRA, CDR2 YSYEKL. For the CDR3, the DNA is TGCGCCAGCAGCCGTCTGGAGGACCAAGAGACCCAGTACTTC. Amino acids: CASSRLEDQETQYF.

The chain links TRBV19 to TRBJ2-1; possibly TRBD1 for D (6 bases). The CDR3 is made up of 12 amino acids. Trimming shortened V by 2 bases and J by 9 bases, and 8 bases separated the two germline ends. The V gene's germline CDR1 is LNHDA and CDR2 SQIVND (reference sequence). CDR3: CASSILGGEQFF. The CDR3 DNA is TGTGCCAGTAGTATATTAGGGGGTGAGCAGTTCTTC.

The genes are TRBV2 and TRBJ1-3; D is unresolved. The V end was cut by 6 bases, the J end by 4 bases, with 7 bases between. Germline CDR1 reads SNHLY; CDR2 reads FYNNEI. This CDR3 contains 12 residues. CDR3 bases: TGTGCCAGCAGCGTTGAGGGAAACACCATATATTTT. Its translation is CASSVEGNTIYF.

The chain recombines TRBV12-5 with TRBJ1-6, with D hard to call. Germline V gene data show CDR1 as LGHNT and CDR2 as FRNRAP. V was clipped by 1 base and J by 7 bases, with 14 bases between them. The CDR3 length is 16 residues. In DNA, the CDR3 is TGTGCTAGTGGTTTGGCGGTGGGAGGGCCCAATTCACCCCTCCACTTT. Translation gives CASGLAVGGPNSPLHF.

The J gene is TRBJ2-3, the V gene TRBV4-2; 10 bases map to TRBD2. From germline, CDR1 is LGHNA and CDR2 YNFKEQ. The CDR3 length is 17 residues. With V trimmed by 0 bases and J by 7 bases, 10 bases remained unmatched. This chain's CDR3 is CASSQDGPGTSDNTQYF. CDR3 in DNA: TGTGCCAGCAGCCAAGATGGCCCCGGGACTAGCGATAATACGCAGTATTTT.

The CDR3 DNA reads TGTGCCAGCAGCCGGGACTCCCCGCAGTTCTTC. It is translated as CASSRDSPQFF. The chain couples TRBV3-1 (or the pseudogene TRBV3-2) to TRBJ2-1; D is perhaps TRBD2 (6 bases). This CDR3 has 11 amino acids. Germline loops: CDR1 LGHDT, CDR2 YNNKEL (reference sequence). V was pared by 4 bases and J by 12 bases, with 10 bases between.

V usage is TRBV6-6 and J usage is TRBJ2-1; D perhaps matches TRBD1 (6 bases). The CDR3 covers 16 residues. V lost 5 bases and J 7 bases, leaving 21 bases between the germline ends. Per germline, CDR1 MNHNY and CDR2 SVGAGI (reference sequence). CDR3 sequence (DNA): TGTGCCAGCAGTGGCGCTTGGGGGCAGTCCACGAATGAGCAGTTCTTC. This sequence encodes CASSGAWGQSTNEQFF.

V and J are TRBV2 and TRBJ2-7; TRBD1 matches at 9 bases. The junction had 6 bases not matched to a gene; V was cut back by 6 bases and J by 6 bases. The CDR3 covers 13 residues. Germline V gene lookup returns CDR1 SNHLY and CDR2 FYNNEI. CDR3 protein: CASSRTGAGEQYF. CDR3 DNA sequence: TGTGCCAGCAGCCGGACAGGGGCTGGCGAGCAGTACTTC.

The CDR3 here is CASRGGAGTEAFF. The CDR3 nucleotides read TGTGCCAGCAGGGGGGGGGCCGGTACTGAAGCTTTCTTT. This chain links TRBV28 with TRBJ1-1; D may be TRBD1 (6 bases). The germline CDR1 and CDR2 sequences are MDHEN and SYDVKM. Trimming left V 6 bases short and J 5 bases short, with 13 bases between. The CDR3 runs to 13 residues.

This sequence joins TRBV12-3 or TRBV12-4 and TRBJ1-6; no reliable D call. The CDR3 has 13 residues. The ends were cut back, 5 bases at V and 14 bases at J, with 16 bases in the middle. For the CDR3, the DNA is TGTGCCAGCAGTCCCGGCCCCTCTAGCGCCCTCCACTTT. As protein: CASSPGPSSALHF.